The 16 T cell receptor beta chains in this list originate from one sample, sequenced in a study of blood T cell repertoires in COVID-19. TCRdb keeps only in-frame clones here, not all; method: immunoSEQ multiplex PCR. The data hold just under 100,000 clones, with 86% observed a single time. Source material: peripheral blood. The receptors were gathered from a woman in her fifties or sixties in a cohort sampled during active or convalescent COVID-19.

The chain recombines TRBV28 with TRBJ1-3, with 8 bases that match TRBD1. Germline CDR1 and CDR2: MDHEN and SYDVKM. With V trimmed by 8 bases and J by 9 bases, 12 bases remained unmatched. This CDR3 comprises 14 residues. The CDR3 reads CASASGGQDGTIYF. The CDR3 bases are TGTGCCAGCGCGAGTGGGGGACAGGACGGCACCATATATTTT. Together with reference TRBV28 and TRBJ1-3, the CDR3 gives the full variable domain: DVKVTQSSRYLVKRTGEKVFLECVQDMDHENMFWYRQDPGLGLRLIYFSYDVKMKEKGDIPEGYSVSREKKERFSLILESASTNQTSMYLCASASGGQDGTIYFGEGSWLTVV.

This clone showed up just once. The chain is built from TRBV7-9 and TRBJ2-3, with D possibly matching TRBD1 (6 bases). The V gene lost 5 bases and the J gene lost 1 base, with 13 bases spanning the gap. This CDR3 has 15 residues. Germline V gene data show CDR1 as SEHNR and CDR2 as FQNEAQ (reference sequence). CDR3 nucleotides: TGTGCCAGCAGCCCTGGACAGCACCGCACAGATACGCAGTATTTT. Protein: CASSPGQHRTDTQYF.

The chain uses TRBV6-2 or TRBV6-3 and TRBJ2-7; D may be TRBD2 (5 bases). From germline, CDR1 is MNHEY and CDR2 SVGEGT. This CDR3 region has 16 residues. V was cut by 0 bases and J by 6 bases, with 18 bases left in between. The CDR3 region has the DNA TGTGCCAGCAGTTACTCCTTCCAACGACTATCTAGCGAGCAGTACTTC. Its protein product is CASSYSFQRLSSEQYF.

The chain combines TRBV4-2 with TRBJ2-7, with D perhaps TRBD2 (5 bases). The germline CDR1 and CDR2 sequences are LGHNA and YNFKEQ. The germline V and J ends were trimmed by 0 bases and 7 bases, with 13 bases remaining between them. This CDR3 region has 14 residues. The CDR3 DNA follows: TGTGCCAGCAGCCAAGAGAGCCTGAGCGGTGAGCAGTACTTC. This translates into CASSQESLSGEQYF.

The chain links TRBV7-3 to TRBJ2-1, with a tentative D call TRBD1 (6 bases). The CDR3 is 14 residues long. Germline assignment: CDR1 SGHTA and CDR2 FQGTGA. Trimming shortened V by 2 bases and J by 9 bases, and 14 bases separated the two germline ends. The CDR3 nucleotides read TGTGCCAGCAGCTTATACAGGGTTGGGGGTGAGCAGTTCTTC. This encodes CASSLYRVGGEQFF.

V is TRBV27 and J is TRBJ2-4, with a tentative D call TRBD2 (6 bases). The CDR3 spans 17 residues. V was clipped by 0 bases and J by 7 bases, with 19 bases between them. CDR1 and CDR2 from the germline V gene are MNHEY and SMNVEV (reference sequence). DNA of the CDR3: TGTGCCAGCAGTTTATCCCCGCGCGGGGTCGGCAGTAACATTCAGTACTTC. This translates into CASSLSPRGVGSNIQYF.

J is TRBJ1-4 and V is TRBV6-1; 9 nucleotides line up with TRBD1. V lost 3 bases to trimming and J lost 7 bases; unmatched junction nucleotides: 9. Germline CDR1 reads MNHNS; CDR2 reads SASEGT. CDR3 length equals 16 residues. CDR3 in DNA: TGTGCCAGCAGTGATGTCGGCCGGACAGGGGTTGAAAAACTGTTTTTT. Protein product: CASSDVGRTGVEKLFF.

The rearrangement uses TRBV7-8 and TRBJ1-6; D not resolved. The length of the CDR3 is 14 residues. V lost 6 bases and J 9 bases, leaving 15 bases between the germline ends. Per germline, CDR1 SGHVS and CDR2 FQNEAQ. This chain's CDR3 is CASSAREGSSPLHF. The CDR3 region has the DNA TGTGCCAGCAGTGCTAGGGAAGGGAGTTCACCCCTCCACTTT.

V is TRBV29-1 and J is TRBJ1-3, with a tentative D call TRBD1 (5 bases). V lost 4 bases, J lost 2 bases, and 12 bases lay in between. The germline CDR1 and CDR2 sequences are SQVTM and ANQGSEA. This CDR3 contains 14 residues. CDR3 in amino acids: CSVGQGGAGNTIYF. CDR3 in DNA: TGCAGCGTTGGTCAGGGAGGAGCTGGAAACACCATATATTTT.

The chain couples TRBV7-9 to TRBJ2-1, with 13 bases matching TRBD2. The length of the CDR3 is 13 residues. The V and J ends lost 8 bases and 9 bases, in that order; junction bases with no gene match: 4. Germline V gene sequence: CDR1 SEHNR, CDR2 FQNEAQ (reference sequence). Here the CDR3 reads CASGGLAGFEQFF. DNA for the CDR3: TGTGCCAGCGGGGGACTAGCGGGGTTTGAGCAGTTCTTC.

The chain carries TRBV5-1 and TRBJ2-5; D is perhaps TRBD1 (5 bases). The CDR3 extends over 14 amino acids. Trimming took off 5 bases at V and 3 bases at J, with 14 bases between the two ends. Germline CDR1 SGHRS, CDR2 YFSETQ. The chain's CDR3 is CASSVQGTKETQYF. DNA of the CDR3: TGCGCCAGCAGTGTTCAGGGTACCAAAGAGACCCAGTACTTC. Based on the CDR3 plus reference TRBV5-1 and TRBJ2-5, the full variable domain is KAGVTQTPRYLIKTRGQQVTLSCSPISGHRSVSWYQQTPGQGLQFLFEYFSETQRNKGNFPGRFSGRQFSNSRSEMNVSTLELGDSALYLCASSVQGTKETQYFGPGTRLLVL.

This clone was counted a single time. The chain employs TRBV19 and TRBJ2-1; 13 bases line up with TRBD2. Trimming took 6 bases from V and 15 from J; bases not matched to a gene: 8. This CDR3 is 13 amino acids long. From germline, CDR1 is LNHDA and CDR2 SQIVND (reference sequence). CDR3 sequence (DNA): TGTGCCAGTAGCCTCGGGACTAGCGGGACCGCGTTCTTC. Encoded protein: CASSLGTSGTAFF.

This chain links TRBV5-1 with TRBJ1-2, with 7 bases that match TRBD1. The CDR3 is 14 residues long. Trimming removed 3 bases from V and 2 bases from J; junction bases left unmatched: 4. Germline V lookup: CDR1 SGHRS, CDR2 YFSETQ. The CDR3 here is CASSYEGQNYGYTF. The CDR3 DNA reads TGCGCCAGCAGCTACGAGGGACAGAACTATGGCTACACCTTC.

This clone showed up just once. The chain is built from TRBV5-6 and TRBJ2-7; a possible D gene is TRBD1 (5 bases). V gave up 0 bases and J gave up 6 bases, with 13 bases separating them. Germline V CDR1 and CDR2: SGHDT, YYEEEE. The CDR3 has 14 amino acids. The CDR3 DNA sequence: TGTGCCAGCAGCTTGGGTACTGGGGCTTCCGAGCAGTACTTC. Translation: CASSLGTGASEQYF.

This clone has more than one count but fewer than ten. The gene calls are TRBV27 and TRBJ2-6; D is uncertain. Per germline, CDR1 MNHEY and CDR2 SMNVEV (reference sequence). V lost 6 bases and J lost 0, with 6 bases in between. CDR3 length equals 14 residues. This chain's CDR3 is CASSESSGANVLTF. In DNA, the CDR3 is TGTGCCAGCAGCGAGAGCTCTGGGGCCAACGTCCTGACTTTC.

For the CDR3, the DNA is TGTGCCACCGGGGTCCCCCTCGAGCAGTACTTC. Protein: CATGVPLEQYF. V usage is TRBV10-3 and J usage is TRBJ2-7; TRBD2 is a possible D gene (5 bases). The CDR3 loop spans 11 amino acids. Germline V gene lookup returns CDR1 ENHRY and CDR2 SYGVKD. The V and J ends lost 10 bases and 6 bases respectively, with 13 bases between them.